The 27 T cell receptor beta chains reported below all come from one sample, sequenced in a study of OX40 agonist ivuxolimab in advanced cancers. Sequenced by immunoSEQ multiplex PCR; TCRdb stores in-frame clones only, minus some. The data show about 78,000 clones, with about 80% seen just once and roughly 0.44% held by the top ten. The specimen comprised CD4+ or CD8+ T cells sorted from blood, sampled in a trial of the OX40 agonist ivuxolimab. The origin of the receptors is an adult with an advanced solid tumor such as melanoma, head and neck, liver or kidney cancer.

V and J are TRBV6-5 and TRBJ2-1; D is uncertain. This CDR3 contains 15 residues. Germline values: CDR1 MNHEY, CDR2 SVGAGI. The ends were cut back, 0 bases at V and 6 bases at J, with 12 bases in the middle. Here the CDR3 DNA reads TGTGCCAGCAGTTACTCGAGGCAGAAGATCAATGAGCAGTTCTTC. Amino acid sequence: CASSYSRQKINEQFF.

The chain combines TRBV6-4 with TRBJ2-1; D may be TRBD1 or TRBD2 (6 bases each). V lost 0 bases, J lost 0 bases, and 15 bases lay in between. Germline V lookup: CDR1 MRHNA, CDR2 SNTAGT. The CDR3 has 18 residues. The CDR3: CASSDSRGVGPSYNEQFF. The CDR3 nucleotides read TGTGCCAGCAGTGACTCGAGGGGGGTGGGACCCTCCTACAATGAGCAGTTCTTC.

This sequence joins TRBV2 and TRBJ1-5; TRBD1 matches 11 bases. The CDR3 length is 14 residues. Germline V CDR1 and CDR2: SNHLY, FYNNEI. V was clipped by 10 bases and J by 7 bases; unmatched bases: 9. For the CDR3, the DNA is TGTGCCACCTCCGGGACAGGGGGTCACCAGCCCCAGCATTTT. This encodes CATSGTGGHQPQHF.

This chain uses TRBV25-1 with TRBJ1-4; D is possibly TRBD1 (5 bases). Between the trimmed V and J ends, which lost 7 bases and 7 bases, there was a span of 16 bases. Germline CDR1 MGHDK, CDR2 SYGVNS. The CDR3 is made up of 14 amino acids. The CDR3 reads CASTTRGVGEKLFF. The CDR3, as DNA: TGTGCCAGCACCACCCGGGGGGTAGGTGAAAAACTGTTTTTT.

V is TRBV28 and J is TRBJ2-5, with D unclear. The CDR3 spans 13 residues. CDR1 is MDHEN, CDR2 SYDVKM, per germline. V was cut by 4 bases and J by 1 base, with 7 bases left in between. CDR3 region: CASSSGLQETQYF. As DNA, the CDR3 is TGTGCCAGCAGTTCGGGTCTCCAAGAGACCCAGTACTTC.

CDR3 bases: TGCGCCAGCAGCCGCGGAGGACAGGGTAATGAAAAACTGTTTTTT. This codes for CASSRGGQGNEKLFF. This chain uses TRBV4-3 with TRBJ1-4; 8 positions agree with TRBD1. This CDR3 contains 15 residues. The V gene end was trimmed by 4 bases and the J gene end by 4 bases; junction bases not matched to a gene: 5. In germline, CDR1 is LGHNA, CDR2 YSLEER.

This sequence joins TRBV14 and TRBJ1-6; TRBD1 might be the D (5 bases). Germline assignment: CDR1 SGHDN and CDR2 FVKESK. Trimming shortened V by 4 bases and J by 7 bases, and 11 bases separated the two germline ends. The CDR3 runs 14 residues. CDR3 residues: CASSPLGGNSPLHF. CDR3 sequence (DNA): TGTGCCAGCAGCCCTCTCGGGGGGAATTCACCCCTCCACTTT.

The chain couples TRBV27 to TRBJ2-1; 13 bases are a match to TRBD2. Germline CDR1 is MNHEY and CDR2 is SMNVEV (reference sequence). J lost 6 bases, V lost 5 bases, and 7 bases had no gene match. The CDR3 is made up of 16 amino acids. In DNA, the CDR3 is TGTGCCAGCAGTCCCGGGACTAGCGGGGTATCCAATGAGCAGTTCTTC. Translating it yields CASSPGTSGVSNEQFF.

The gene calls are TRBV7-2 and TRBJ2-2; D gene unclear. Germline CDR1 reads SGHTA; CDR2 reads FQGNSA. Trimming took 2 bases from V and 7 from J, leaving 8 bases between them. The CDR3 is 13 residues long. CDR3 loop: CASSLFRGGELFF. The CDR3 nucleotides read TGTGCCAGCAGCTTATTCCGCGGCGGGGAGCTGTTTTTT.

The gene calls are TRBV10-3 and TRBJ2-7; 10 nucleotides line up with TRBD1. With V trimmed by 7 bases and J by 4 bases, 10 bases remained unmatched. CDR3 length equals 15 residues. Germline V gives CDR1 ENHRY, CDR2 SYGVKD. The CDR3 here is CAIKGGGQGKYEQYF. As DNA, the CDR3 is TGTGCCATCAAGGGAGGGGGACAGGGGAAGTACGAGCAGTACTTC.

The J gene is TRBJ2-5, the V gene TRBV5-4, with D maybe TRBD1 (5 bases). V lost 3 bases and J 5 bases, leaving 14 bases between the germline ends. The germline CDR1 and CDR2 sequences are SGHNT and YYREEE (reference sequence). There are 14 residues in the CDR3. The CDR3 DNA follows: TGTGCCAGCAGCTCCATGACAGTTTGGGAGACCCAGTACTTC. Encoded protein: CASSSMTVWETQYF.

The chain recombines TRBV27 with TRBJ1-5; D gene ambiguous. The CDR3 covers 16 residues. CDR1 and CDR2 (germline): MNHEY, SMNVEV (reference sequence). V dropped 0 bases and J dropped 0 bases, with 9 bases sitting between them. The chain's CDR3 is CASSLSRVSSNQPQHF. Written as DNA, the CDR3 is TGTGCCAGCAGTTTATCCCGCGTCTCTAGCAATCAGCCCCAGCATTTT.

The rearrangement links TRBV6-5 to TRBJ1-1; no definite D call. Looked up from germline, CDR1 is MNHEY and CDR2 is SVGAGI. V lost 2 bases and J 1 base, leaving 11 bases between the germline ends. This CDR3 spans 15 amino acids. This CDR3 is CASSYHSMGNTEAFF. The CDR3 nucleotides read TGTGCCAGCAGTTACCACAGCATGGGGAACACTGAAGCTTTCTTT.

V gene TRBV4-2 combines with J gene TRBJ1-6; TRBD1 is a possible D gene (5 bases). V lost 0 bases, J lost 0 bases, and 9 bases lay in between. The CDR3 runs to 17 residues. Germline CDR1 reads LGHNA; CDR2 reads YNFKEQ. CDR3 nucleotide sequence: TGTGCCAGCAGCCAAGATGCCGGGGGCTCCTATAATTCACCCCTCCACTTT. Translation gives CASSQDAGGSYNSPLHF.

For the CDR3, the DNA is TGTGCCAGTAGTGTCGTGGGGGGGTATCAGCCCCAGCATTTT. This gives the protein CASSVVGGYQPQHF. The chain uses TRBV19 and TRBJ1-5; a weak D match, TRBD1 (5 bases). Germline CDR1 reads LNHDA; CDR2 reads SQIVND (reference sequence). The CDR3 runs to 14 residues. The germline V and J ends were trimmed by 5 bases and 5 bases, with 13 bases remaining between them.

The CDR3: CASSFGAGADTQYF. DNA of the CDR3: TGTGCCAGCAGCTTTGGGGCAGGGGCAGATACGCAGTATTTT. The gene calls are TRBV5-5 and TRBJ2-3; TRBD1 is a possible D gene (6 bases). This CDR3 contains 14 residues. CDR1 is SGHKS and CDR2 is YYEKEE in the germline V gene (reference sequence). The ends were cut back, 2 bases at V and 4 bases at J, with 11 bases in the middle. Supplemented by reference TRBV5-5 and TRBJ2-3, the full variable domain reads DAGVTQSPTHLIKTRGQQVTLRCSPISGHKSVSWYQQVLGQGPQFIFQYYEKEERGRGNFPDRFSARQFPNYSSELNVNALLLGDSALYLCASSFGAGADTQYFGPGTRLTVL.

This chain links TRBV6-6 with TRBJ2-7, with TRBD1 matching 7 bases. Germline-derived CDR1 and CDR2 are MNHNY and SVGAGI (reference sequence). V shed 6 bases, J shed 3 bases, and the junction held 11 bases outside the gene matches. This CDR3 is built from 15 residues. CDR3 sequence (DNA): TGTGCCAGCAGAGTTACGGGACAGTCCAACTACGAGCAGTACTTC. Translated, it gives CASRVTGQSNYEQYF.

This chain joins TRBV10-2 and TRBJ1-2; 10 bases are a match to TRBD1. The CDR3 runs 15 residues. Germline V gives CDR1 WSHSY, CDR2 SAAADI. The trim removed 8 bases at V and 8 bases at J, leaving 14 bases unmatched. The DNA for the CDR3 is TGCGCCAGCTCCCCCGCTCAGACAGGGGGCGAAGGCTACACCTTC. As protein: CASSPAQTGGEGYTF.

The rearrangement joins TRBV4-3 to TRBJ2-1; TRBD2 aligns across 7 bases. V gave up 0 bases and J gave up 6 bases; unmatched junction bases: 11. CDR1 and CDR2 (germline): LGHNA, YSLEER. This CDR3 contains 17 residues. As DNA, the CDR3 is TGCGCCAGCAGCCAAGATCTTCGACTAGCAGGACCCAATGAGCAGTTCTTC. This translates into CASSQDLRLAGPNEQFF.

The V gene is TRBV7-2, the J gene TRBJ2-5; a possible D gene is TRBD2 (6 bases). The germline gives CDR1 SGHTA, CDR2 FQGNSA. V was shortened by 2 bases and J by 5 bases, with 12 bases between the two germline ends. This CDR3 spans 14 amino acids. The CDR3 bases are TGTGCCAGCAGCTTATGGAGGGAAAGGGAGACCCAGTACTTC. Translation: CASSLWRERETQYF.

This chain connects TRBV5-6 to TRBJ1-5; D gene ambiguous. The CDR3 totals 15 residues. V gave up 0 bases and J gave up 3 bases, with 10 bases separating them. Germline loops: CDR1 SGHDT, CDR2 YYEEEE. CDR3: CASSLVGFDNQPQHF. DNA for the CDR3: TGTGCCAGCAGCTTGGTAGGATTCGACAATCAGCCCCAGCATTTT.

The chain joins TRBV7-9 to TRBJ1-1, with 9 bases lining up with TRBD1. Germline-derived CDR1 and CDR2 are SEHNR and FQNEAQ (reference sequence). The CDR3 runs 15 residues. The ends lost 5 bases at V and 7 bases at J; junction bases unmatched: 11. DNA of the CDR3: TGTGCCAGCAGCGAAACGGGACAGGGCGGTGGTGAAGCTTTCTTT. Protein product: CASSETGQGGGEAFF.

This clone was observed a single time. The J gene is TRBJ2-3, the V gene TRBV7-9; D is perhaps TRBD2 (7 bases). Trimming stripped 7 bases from V and 1 base from J, with 18 bases between. This CDR3 spans 16 amino acids. CDR1 SEHNR and CDR2 FQNEAQ come from the germline V gene (reference sequence). In DNA form, the CDR3 reads TGTGCCAGCACCGTGTGGGGGGGGCGTGGCACAGATACGCAGTATTTT. Translation: CASTVWGGRGTDTQYF.

V usage is TRBV2 and J usage is TRBJ2-7; D could derive from TRBD1 or TRBD2 (5 bases each). The V gene lost 8 bases and the J gene lost 4 bases, with 9 bases spanning the gap. The CDR3 covers 11 residues. Germline CDR1 SNHLY, CDR2 FYNNEI. CDR3 protein: CASGDEYEQYF. CDR3 nucleotides: TGTGCCAGCGGGGACGAGTACGAGCAGTACTTC.

This clone was observed a single time. This chain links TRBV5-1 with TRBJ1-4; 8 bases fit TRBD1. Germline V CDR1 and CDR2: SGHRS, YFSETQ. J gave up 3 bases and V 3 bases, and 4 bases lay outside the gene matches. CDR3 length: 15 residues. CDR3: CASSWTGSPNEKLFF. In DNA, the CDR3 is TGCGCCAGCAGCTGGACAGGGAGCCCTAATGAAAAACTGTTTTTT.

The CDR3 sequence: CASSFMGGLGDTQYF. CDR3 sequence (DNA): TGCGCCAGCAGCTTCATGGGTGGGCTGGGGGATACGCAGTATTTT. The rearrangement links TRBV5-1 to TRBJ2-3; D is undetermined. The CDR3 extends over 15 amino acids. The germline V and J ends were trimmed by 2 bases and 6 bases, with 16 bases remaining between them. CDR1 and CDR2 (germline): SGHRS, YFSETQ.

This clone was recorded once. J is TRBJ2-6 and V is TRBV18; tentatively, D is TRBD1 or TRBD2 (5 bases each). The CDR3 is 16 residues long. V lost 5 bases and J 0 bases, leaving 11 bases between the germline ends. CDR1 and CDR2 (germline): KGHSH, LQKENI. The CDR3 region is CASSGTGNSGANVLTF. For the CDR3, the DNA is TGTGCCAGCTCAGGGACGGGAAACTCTGGGGCCAACGTCCTGACTTTC. Variable domain in full (rest from reference TRBV18 and TRBJ2-6): NAGVMQNPRHLVRRRGQEARLRCSPMKGHSHVYWYRQLPEEGLKFMVYLQKENIIDESGMPKERFSAEFPKEGPSILRIQQVVRGDSAAYFCASSGTGNSGANVLTFGAGSRLTVL.